These 26 T cell receptor beta chains were all obtained from the same sample, sequenced in a study of blood T cell repertoires in COVID-19. Libraries were prepared by immunoSEQ multiplex PCR; TCRdb keeps only in-frame clonotypes and omits some of them. The data show under 65,000 clones, over 70% seen once. The sample comprised peripheral blood. These receptors were collected from a woman aged 65 to 85 with acute or convalescent COVID-19.

The chain combines TRBV3-1 (or the pseudogene TRBV3-2) with TRBJ2-2, with 8 bases aligning to TRBD1. CDR1 is LGHDT, CDR2 YNNKEL, per germline (reference sequence). Trimming at V came to 0 bases and at J to 4 bases, leaving 10 bases not matched to a gene. The CDR3 extends over 18 amino acids. In DNA, the CDR3 is TGTGCCAGCAGCCAAGATCTATTCGGGACAGGTGGCACCGGGGAGCTGTTTTTT. Protein: CASSQDLFGTGGTGELFF.

The gene calls are TRBV4-2 and TRBJ1-1, with 7 nucleotides matching TRBD1. The CDR3 sequence is 16 residues long. Germline values: CDR1 LGHNA, CDR2 YNFKEQ. The junction had 9 bases not matched to a gene; V was cut back by 0 bases and J by 5 bases. CDR3 sequence (DNA): TGTGCCAGCAGCCAAGAGGGGGCCAGGGGGAGAACTGAAGCTTTCTTT. Translation: CASSQEGARGRTEAFF.

This clone showed up just once. The chain combines TRBV2 with TRBJ1-2, with 9 bases that match TRBD1. CDR1 and CDR2 from the germline V gene are SNHLY and FYNNEI. This CDR3 is 16 amino acids long. V lost 8 bases to trimming and J lost 0 bases; unmatched junction nucleotides: 10. CDR3: CASPRVRDRANYGYTF. CDR3 coding DNA: TGTGCCAGCCCTAGGGTACGGGACAGGGCTAACTATGGCTACACCTTC.

The table lists this clone with a few counts. V gene TRBV24-1 combines with J gene TRBJ2-3; D may be TRBD2 (5 bases). Germline assignment: CDR1 KGHDR and CDR2 SFDVKD. CDR3 size: 14 residues. With 9 bases removed from V and 2 bases from J, the gap between germline ends came to 14 bases. CDR3 nucleotides: TGTGCCACCGAAACTAGAGAATCCACAGATACGCAGTATTTT. Protein product: CATETRESTDTQYF.

The chain uses TRBV6-5 and TRBJ2-5; D gene uncertain. This CDR3 comprises 11 residues. Deletions cut 8 bases from V and 2 bases from J, with 6 bases between. CDR1 and CDR2 (germline): MNHEY, SVGAGI. The CDR3 DNA reads as TGTGCCAGCCTTTCGCAAGAGACCCAGTACTTC. It specifies CASLSQETQYF.

The V gene is TRBV4-2, the J gene TRBJ1-2, with D possibly being TRBD1 (5 bases). Germline V gives CDR1 LGHNA, CDR2 YNFKEQ. CDR3 length equals 14 residues. Trimming removed 4 bases at V and 2 bases at J, with 11 bases between. In DNA, the CDR3 is TGTGCCAGCAGCCGAGGAGGGGTCAACTATGGCTACACCTTC. Amino acids: CASSRGGVNYGYTF.

This clone has ten or more counts. The rearrangement joins TRBV6-1 to TRBJ1-2; 9 nucleotides agree with TRBD1. J gave up 5 bases and V 3 bases, and 7 bases lay outside the gene matches. The CDR3 consists of 15 residues. The V gene's germline CDR1 is MNHNS and CDR2 SASEGT. The CDR3 region is CASSEVPGQGYGYTF. The DNA for the CDR3 is TGTGCCAGCAGTGAGGTCCCGGGACAGGGTTATGGCTACACCTTC.

This clone is a singleton in its sample. This chain connects TRBV5-1 to TRBJ2-3; TRBD2 matches 8 bases. This CDR3 is built from 17 residues. The V gene end was trimmed by 5 bases and the J gene end by 3 bases; junction bases not matched to a gene: 14. Germline-derived CDR1 and CDR2 are SGHRS and YFSETQ. CDR3 in DNA: TGCGCCAGCAGTCAGGGCGGGGGGCGCATCAGTACAGATACGCAGTATTTT. It yields the protein CASSQGGGRISTDTQYF.

The chain employs TRBV19 and TRBJ2-3, with 9 bases identical to TRBD1. Trimming took 4 bases from V and 2 from J; bases not matched to a gene: 10. CDR1 LNHDA and CDR2 SQIVND come from the germline V gene (reference sequence). This CDR3 contains 17 residues. CDR3 DNA: TGTGCCAGTAGTAGGTCGGGACAGGGCTTCTTCACAGATACGCAGTATTTT. As protein: CASSRSGQGFFTDTQYF.

The table lists this clone with a count of one. The chain has TRBV6-4 and TRBJ2-5; 9 positions agree with TRBD2. Unmatched junction bases numbered 9, after V lost 0 bases and J lost 7 bases. The CDR3 is made up of 16 amino acids. CDR1 and CDR2 (germline): MRHNA, SNTAGT. The CDR3 loop is CASSDSGVAGAGTQYF. Written as DNA, the CDR3 is TGTGCCAGCAGTGACTCTGGAGTAGCGGGGGCAGGGACCCAGTACTTC.

J is TRBJ1-3 and V is TRBV4-2, with 8 bases fitting TRBD1. CDR1 and CDR2 (germline): LGHNA, YNFKEQ. The CDR3 contains 16 residues. With 0 bases clipped from V and 2 bases from J, the junction kept 3 bases outside the gene matches. The CDR3 is CASSQEEQGAGNTIYF. In DNA form, the CDR3 reads TGTGCCAGCAGCCAAGAAGAACAGGGGGCTGGAAACACCATATATTTT.

This clone was observed once. The genes are TRBV12-5 and TRBJ2-7; TRBD1 matches 8 bases. V lost 5 bases, J lost 0 bases, and 6 bases stayed unmatched. The CDR3 extends over 15 amino acids. The germline V gene encodes CDR1 LGHNT and CDR2 FRNRAP. CDR3 amino acids: CASGRQGTISYEQYF. CDR3 in DNA: TGTGCTAGTGGTCGACAGGGGACGATCTCCTACGAGCAGTACTTC.

V gene TRBV5-1 combines with J gene TRBJ1-3, with 9 bases that match TRBD1. The CDR3 loop spans 18 amino acids. Unmatched junction bases numbered 16, after V lost 6 bases and J lost 3 bases. The V gene's germline CDR1 is SGHRS and CDR2 YFSETQ. CDR3: CASNPGQGSLIGGNTIYF. In DNA form, the CDR3 reads TGCGCCAGCAACCCGGGACAGGGCTCCCTAATAGGTGGAAACACCATATATTTT.

This clone has a handful of counts. The chain joins TRBV30 to TRBJ2-1; weak D call: TRBD2 (6 bases). The CDR3 has 16 amino acids. CDR1 is GTSNPN, CDR2 SVGIG, per germline (reference sequence). V lost 3 bases and J 2 bases, leaving 17 bases between the germline ends. In DNA, the CDR3 is TGTGCCTGGAGCCGGAAAGGACTAACCCCCTACAATGAGCAGTTCTTC. It specifies CAWSRKGLTPYNEQFF.

The chain combines TRBV4-1 with TRBJ2-7; TRBD1 is a possible D gene (6 bases). The CDR3 totals 16 residues. The V gene lost 0 bases and the J gene lost 2 bases, with 14 bases spanning the gap. Per the germline V gene, CDR1 is MGHRA and CDR2 is YSYEKL. The chain's CDR3 is CASSQDSAGVTYEQYF. The CDR3 nucleotides read TGCGCCAGCAGCCAAGATTCGGCAGGGGTTACCTACGAGCAGTACTTC.

The CDR3 DNA reads TGTGCCACCAGTGAACTGGGACAGAAGACCGGGGAGCTGTTTTTT. It yields the protein CATSELGQKTGELFF. The chain carries TRBV24-1 and TRBJ2-2, with 7 bases lining up with TRBD1. This CDR3 is 15 amino acids long. The J segment lost 5 bases and the V segment lost 4 bases, leaving 6 bases of the junction unmatched. Germline values: CDR1 KGHDR, CDR2 SFDVKD.

The table lists this clone with a few counts. The chain employs TRBV5-1 and TRBJ2-3; tentatively, D is TRBD2 (5 bases). V lost 3 bases, J lost 0 bases, and 11 bases lay in between. Per germline, CDR1 SGHRS and CDR2 YFSETQ. The CDR3 consists of 15 residues. Here the CDR3 DNA reads TGCGCCAGCAGCTCCCGGGGTACTAGCACAGATACGCAGTATTTT. Translation gives CASSSRGTSTDTQYF.

The rearrangement links TRBV9 to TRBJ1-1; no clear D gene. The germline CDR1 and CDR2 sequences are SGDLS and YYNGEE. Trimming cost V 0 bases and J 0 bases, with 6 bases left between them. The CDR3 loop spans 14 amino acids. The DNA for the CDR3 is TGTGCCAGCAGCGTAGGGAGGTTGAACACTGAAGCTTTCTTT. Amino acids: CASSVGRLNTEAFF.

The V gene is TRBV19, the J gene TRBJ2-3, with 12 bases that match TRBD1. The CDR3 contains 17 residues. Trimming removed 2 bases from V and 4 bases from J; junction bases left unmatched: 7. CDR1 is LNHDA and CDR2 is SQIVND in the germline V gene (reference sequence). The CDR3 region has the DNA TGTGCCAGTAGTATAAATAGCGGGACAGGGGGCGCAGATACGCAGTATTTT. It specifies CASSINSGTGGADTQYF.

This clone was recorded once. The chain couples TRBV27 to TRBJ2-7, with TRBD1 matching 9 bases. The trim removed 5 bases at V and 3 bases at J, leaving 5 bases unmatched. The CDR3 consists of 14 residues. Germline V gene data show CDR1 as MNHEY and CDR2 as SMNVEV (reference sequence). CDR3 DNA sequence: TGTGCCAGCAGTCCCTGGGACAGGGACTACGAGCAGTACGTC. Translating it yields CASSPWDRDYEQYV.

V is TRBV6-1 and J is TRBJ1-2; D gene ambiguous. CDR3 length equals 13 residues. V lost 2 bases and J 4 bases, leaving 8 bases between the germline ends. CDR1 MNHNS and CDR2 SASEGT come from the germline V gene. In nucleotides, the CDR3 is TGTGCCAGCAGTGAACCGGAGGGCTATGGCTACACCTTC. This encodes CASSEPEGYGYTF.

The chain employs TRBV11-2 and TRBJ2-7; weak D call: TRBD1 (5 bases). The CDR3 totals 15 residues. Germline V gene lookup returns CDR1 SGHAT and CDR2 FQNNGV. Trimming removed 5 bases from V and 1 base from J, with 15 bases in between. CDR3 in amino acids: CASSPIPGISYEQYF. The CDR3 DNA is TGTGCCAGCAGCCCTATTCCAGGGATATCCTACGAGCAGTACTTC.

The chain uses TRBV6-5 and TRBJ2-1, with no clear D. CDR1 is MNHEY, CDR2 SVGAGI, per germline. Trimming stripped 6 bases from V and 10 bases from J, with 22 bases between. The CDR3 is 15 residues long. The CDR3 spells CASRPLTTAGREQFF. Written as DNA, the CDR3 is TGTGCCAGCAGACCTCTAACTACGGCCGGTCGAGAGCAGTTCTTC.

The rearrangement links TRBV9 to TRBJ2-1; perhaps TRBD2 as D (5 bases). The V and J ends lost 0 bases and 7 bases respectively, with 14 bases between them. The length of the CDR3 is 15 residues. The germline V gene encodes CDR1 SGDLS and CDR2 YYNGEE. The DNA of the CDR3 is TGTGCCAGCAGCGTAGTCGAGGGAACTAGGAATGAGCAGTTCTTC. This gives the protein CASSVVEGTRNEQFF.

This clone was detected a few times. The chain employs TRBV19 and TRBJ2-7; D might be TRBD2 (7 bases). Germline V gives CDR1 LNHDA, CDR2 SQIVND (reference sequence). The CDR3 loop spans 17 amino acids. Trimming shortened V by 5 bases and J by 1 base, and 21 bases separated the two germline ends. CDR3 coding DNA: TGTGCCAGTAGTCCCGACTCAAGGGGGGGAATTTCCTACGAGCAGTACTTC. Translating gives CASSPDSRGGISYEQYF.

V usage is TRBV6-1 and J usage is TRBJ1-4; 9 bases map to TRBD1. Trimming took 4 bases from V and 9 from J; bases not matched to a gene: 21. Germline loops: CDR1 MNHNS, CDR2 SASEGT. This CDR3 is 19 amino acids long. The chain's CDR3 is CASSAYKGDRATESKKLFF. The CDR3 region has the DNA TGTGCCAGCAGTGCCTACAAAGGGGACAGGGCGACGGAATCGAAAAAACTGTTTTTT.